Below, 6 T cell receptor beta chains from the same sample are listed, as sequenced in a study of T cell responses to AZD1222 COVID-19 vaccine. Clones were read by immunoSEQ multiplex PCR, and TCRdb kept only the in-frame ones, dropping some. The sample lists about 170,000 clones, 80% to 95% occurring once. This sample comprised peripheral blood, obtained on day 0 of AZD1222 vaccination. The receptors here all came from an adult in good health.

V is TRBV11-2 and J is TRBJ1-2, with 8 positions matching TRBD1. Germline-derived CDR1 and CDR2 are SGHAT and FQNNGV. The CDR3 has 14 residues. Trimming at V came to 2 bases and at J to 7 bases, leaving 6 bases not matched to a gene. The CDR3 reads CASSLPGGSVGYTF. Written as DNA, the CDR3 is TGTGCCAGCAGCTTACCAGGGGGCAGCGTTGGCTACACCTTC.

A single count supports this clone. Germline is not matched at one junction end, which may reflect a read error. CDR3 coding DNA: TGTGCCAGCAGTTCCGGGCCTAACCAACGCTTC. Translation gives CASSSGPNQRF. The V and J genes are TRBV6-6 and TRBJ2-7; D not resolved. The germline CDR1 and CDR2 sequences are MNHNY and SVGAGI (reference sequence). CDR3 length equals 11 residues.

The CDR3 protein is CSALPGYTF. The CDR3, as DNA: TGCAGTGCCCTCCCCGGCTACACCTTC. This chain joins TRBV20-1 and TRBJ1-2; D is ambiguous. Trimming shortened V by 6 bases and J by 8 bases, and 7 bases separated the two germline ends. From germline, CDR1 is DFQATT and CDR2 SNEGSKA (reference sequence). CDR3 size: 9 residues.

The CDR3 loop reads CASSQQGSSGANVLTF. The CDR3 DNA is TGTGCCAGCAGCCAACAGGGGTCGTCTGGGGCCAACGTCCTGACTTTC. The chain carries TRBV14 and TRBJ2-6, with TRBD1 as a possible D gene (6 bases). From germline, CDR1 is SGHDN and CDR2 FVKESK. Trimming removed 2 bases at V and 1 base at J, with 9 bases between. CDR3 size: 16 residues.

This chain joins TRBV6-1 and TRBJ1-5; 9 nucleotides align to TRBD1. This CDR3 region has 17 residues. V lost 4 bases and J lost 3; bases outside the gene matches: 10. CDR1 MNHNS and CDR2 SASEGT come from the germline V gene. CDR3 loop: CASSAEHRGRTNQPQHF. CDR3 coding DNA: TGTGCCAGCAGTGCCGAACACAGGGGGCGCACCAATCAGCCCCAGCATTTT.

The chain couples TRBV7-8 to TRBJ1-1, with D unclear. V dropped 1 base and J dropped 4 bases, with 7 bases sitting between them. The CDR3 has 13 residues. CDR1 SGHVS and CDR2 FQNEAQ come from the germline V gene. The CDR3 loop is CASSLVRSTEAFF. The CDR3 DNA reads as TGTGCCAGCAGCTTAGTTCGGTCCACTGAAGCTTTCTTT.